These 12 T cell receptor beta chains share one sample of origin, sequenced in a study of shared clonotypes between healthy human individuals. The repertoire was sequenced with immunoSEQ multiplex PCR; TCRdb's copy has only in-frame clones and lacks some. The data hold roughly 1 million clones, with 78% observed a single time. The material sequenced was memory CD4+ T cells from PBMCs. Indicated subset: CD45RA-negative fraction. These TCRs come from a man between 18 and 35 years old in good health. Some clones in this sample may be carry-over from other donors' samples.

The chain uses TRBV4-1 and TRBJ2-2; 8 bases line up with TRBD1. Per the germline V gene, CDR1 is MGHRA and CDR2 is YSYEKL. CDR3 size: 16 residues. After removal of 4 bases from V and 2 bases from J, the junction contained 6 bases not matched to a gene. The CDR3, as DNA: TGCGCCAGCAGCCTCCGGACAGGGAGTAACACCGGGGAGCTGTTTTTT. Its translation: CASSLRTGSNTGELFF.

This chain joins TRBV7-2 and TRBJ1-5, with D unresolved. V was trimmed by 5 bases and J by 4 bases, leaving 15 bases between them. CDR3 length equals 15 residues. Germline values: CDR1 SGHTA, CDR2 FQGNSA. The CDR3: CASSPSQGPNQPQHF. For the CDR3, the DNA is TGTGCCAGCAGCCCATCTCAAGGCCCAAATCAGCCCCAGCATTTT. The variable domain in full, with the rest retrieved from reference TRBV7-2 and TRBJ1-5, is GAGVSQSPSNKVTEKGKDVELRCDPISGHTALYWYRQSLGQGLEFLIYFQGNSAPDKSGLPSDRFSAERTGGSVSTLTIQRTQQEDSAVYLCASSPSQGPNQPQHFGDGTRLSIL.

This clone was found a few times. CDR3 residues: CASSDSGHNTGELFF. In DNA form, the CDR3 reads TGTGCCAGCAGTGACTCGGGACACAACACCGGGGAGCTGTTTTTT. The genes are TRBV6-4 and TRBJ2-2; weak D call: TRBD1 (6 bases). With 0 bases removed from V and 2 bases from J, the gap between germline ends came to 7 bases. CDR3 length: 15 amino acids. The germline CDR1 and CDR2 sequences are MRHNA and SNTAGT.

This chain connects TRBV9 to TRBJ2-1, with D uncertain. The germline V gene encodes CDR1 SGDLS and CDR2 YYNGEE. Trimming took off 0 bases at V and 4 bases at J, with 11 bases between the two ends. The CDR3 spans 15 residues. The CDR3 sequence: CASSVGTPAYNEQFF. The CDR3 DNA reads as TGTGCCAGCAGCGTAGGAACCCCAGCTTACAATGAGCAGTTCTTC.

The chain combines TRBV7-2 with TRBJ1-3; D gene unclear. Per germline, CDR1 SGHTA and CDR2 FQGNSA. This CDR3 comprises 14 residues. V was cut by 6 bases and J by 4 bases, with 13 bases left in between. The CDR3 spells CASRRTNQGNTIYF. DNA of the CDR3: TGTGCCAGCAGGCGAACTAATCAGGGAAACACCATATATTTT.

This clone has only a few counts. The V and J genes are TRBV7-2 and TRBJ2-7; D might be TRBD2 (6 bases). Germline V gene lookup returns CDR1 SGHTA and CDR2 FQGNSA. The CDR3 sequence is 17 residues long. The V end lost 5 bases, the J end lost 5 bases, and 25 bases lay between the germline ends. CDR3 loop: CASSPAGAGPKNNEQYF. Here the CDR3 DNA reads TGTGCCAGCAGCCCTGCTGGTGCGGGACCCAAGAATAACGAGCAGTACTTC.

The gene calls are TRBV4-2 and TRBJ1-1, with 9 bases aligning to TRBD1. The CDR3 contains 17 residues. CDR1 is LGHNA and CDR2 is YNFKEQ in the germline V gene. With 0 bases clipped from V and 5 bases from J, the junction kept 10 bases outside the gene matches. This CDR3 is CASSQEWAQGARTEAFF. Written as DNA, the CDR3 is TGTGCCAGCAGCCAAGAGTGGGCACAGGGGGCGCGGACTGAAGCTTTCTTT.

The chain employs TRBV7-8 and TRBJ1-1; D perhaps matches TRBD1 (5 bases). The CDR3 sequence is 15 residues long. V lost 8 bases, J lost 4 bases, and 20 bases lay in between. CDR1 is SGHVS and CDR2 is FQNEAQ in the germline V gene. This chain's CDR3 is CASGKQGGGITEAFF. In nucleotides, the CDR3 is TGTGCCAGCGGGAAGCAGGGTGGTGGAATCACTGAAGCTTTCTTT.

The count of this clone is one. The rearrangement joins TRBV5-1 to TRBJ2-1; 10 nucleotides line up with TRBD2. The CDR3 runs to 19 residues. From germline, CDR1 is SGHRS and CDR2 YFSETQ. Germline trimming cut 0 bases from V and 0 bases from J; bases unmatched to any gene: 9. The CDR3 bases are TGCGCCAGCAGCTTGGGGACTAGCGGCCACAAGAGCTCCTACAATGAGCAGTTCTTC. Encoded protein: CASSLGTSGHKSSYNEQFF.

CDR3: CASSQAGQISYEQYF. CDR3 DNA: TGTGCCAGCAGCCAAGCGGGACAAATCTCCTACGAGCAGTACTTC. This chain connects TRBV4-2 to TRBJ2-7, with a weak D call TRBD1 (6 bases). The CDR3 consists of 15 residues. Germline V gene data show CDR1 as LGHNA and CDR2 as YNFKEQ. Deletions cut 1 base from V and 0 bases from J, with 10 bases between.

Points on this clone: The same CDR3 can be traced to other DNA sequences in this sample. This rearrangement joins TRBV18 to TRBJ2-1; D is possibly TRBD2 (6 bases). Germline CDR1 is KGHSH and CDR2 is LQKENI. Trimming removed 3 bases from V and 4 bases from J, with 10 bases in between. There are 14 residues in the CDR3. CDR3 sequence: CASSPTRTYNEQFF. CDR3 coding DNA: TGTGCCAGCTCACCGACTAGGACTTACAATGAGCAGTTCTTC. Based on the CDR3 plus reference TRBV18 and TRBJ2-1, the full variable domain is NAGVMQNPRHLVRRRGQEARLRCSPMKGHSHVYWYRQLPEEGLKFMVYLQKENIIDESGMPKERFSAEFPKEGPSILRIQQVVRGDSAAYFCASSPTRTYNEQFFGPGTRLTVL.

J is TRBJ1-1 and V is TRBV6-6; 7 bases are shared with TRBD1. The V segment lost 2 bases and the J segment 1 base; nucleotides outside the gene matches: 4. Germline CDR1 is MNHNY and CDR2 is SVGAGI (reference sequence). The CDR3 length is 15 residues. DNA for the CDR3: TGTGCCAGCAGTTACAACAGGGGTCCGAACACTGAAGCTTTCTTT. Protein product: CASSYNRGPNTEAFF.